Below, 13 T cell receptor beta chains from the same sample are listed, as sequenced in a study of naive and memory T cell subsets. Notes on the study in general: A few larger clonotypes appeared in naive repertoires, especially CD8, possibly memory cells re-expressing CD45RA.

Their cognate antigens are unknown. The beta constant-region primer was an equimolar mix of two oligonucleotides covering TRBC1 and TRBC2. Ligated cDNA was amplified by four rounds of PCR with nested alpha and beta constant-region primers and SP2. TCRdb re-analysed the UMI-ligation and nested PCR reads in MiXCR, keeping a single row per CDR3 protein. The sample lists more than 95,000 distinct CDR3 sequences; roughly 15% were seen once. Sequencing used naive CD8+ T cells from blood. All receptors come from a human donor in good health.

The chain is built from TRBV4-3 and TRBJ1-5; D possibly corresponds to TRBD1 (6 bases). The CDR3 totals 15 residues. Germline V gene data show CDR1 as LGHNA and CDR2 as YSLEER. V shed 0 bases and J shed 4 bases, with 10 bases lying between them. DNA of the CDR3: TGCGCCAGCAGCCAAGATCGGACAGAGAATCAGCCCCAGCATTTT. Amino acids: CASSQDRTENQPQHF.

In this sample, this clonotype turned up many times. The CDR3 protein is CASSNLGQETQYF. DNA of the CDR3: TGTGCCAGTAGTAATCTGGGTCAGGAGACCCAGTACTTC. The genes are TRBV19 and TRBJ2-5; D is undetermined. V was shortened by 4 bases and J by 5 bases, with 11 bases between the two germline ends. Germline V lookup: CDR1 LNHDA, CDR2 SQIVND (reference sequence). This CDR3 comprises 13 residues.

The gene calls are TRBV9 and TRBJ2-3; D gene unclear. CDR3 size: 12 residues. Trimming shortened V by 0 bases and J by 4 bases, and 3 bases separated the two germline ends. CDR1 and CDR2 from the germline V gene are SGDLS and YYNGEE. CDR3 sequence (DNA): TGTGCCAGCAGCGTAGGAGCAGATACGCAGTATTTT. Translating gives CASSVGADTQYF.

The chain has TRBV7-3 and TRBJ2-2; the match to TRBD1 covers 7 bases. Trimming at V came to 2 bases and at J to 6 bases, leaving 3 bases not matched to a gene. The germline CDR1 and CDR2 sequences are SGHTA and FQGTGA. This CDR3 comprises 14 residues. In DNA form, the CDR3 reads TGTGCCAGCAGCTTACTGACAGGGTCCGGGGAGCTGTTTTTT. Residues: CASSLLTGSGELFF.

V gene TRBV3-1 combines with J gene TRBJ2-1; tentative D call: TRBD2 (6 bases). CDR3 length equals 13 residues. Trimming removed 0 bases from V and 9 bases from J, with 9 bases in between. CDR1 LGHDT and CDR2 YNNKEL come from the germline V gene (reference sequence). The CDR3 DNA reads as TGTGCCAGCAGCCAAGAACTAGCCGGTGAGCAGTTCTTC. This gives the protein CASSQELAGEQFF.

This chain links TRBV4-2 with TRBJ2-7; tentative D call: TRBD2 (6 bases). Germline values: CDR1 LGHNA, CDR2 YNFKEQ. Trimming cost V 1 base and J 5 bases, with 9 bases left between them. This CDR3 has 13 amino acids. CDR3 DNA sequence: TGTGCCAGCAGCCAAGGTCCGGGGGACGAGCAGTACTTC. This encodes CASSQGPGDEQYF.

This clonotype came up many times. The V gene is TRBV9, the J gene TRBJ1-5; TRBD1 matches at 10 bases. The CDR3 sequence is 14 residues long. Germline V gene sequence: CDR1 SGDLS, CDR2 YYNGEE. Losses at the gene ends were 0 bases for V and 7 bases for J; bases not matched to a gene: 1. CDR3 residues: CASSVGTGGQPQHF. The CDR3 bases are TGTGCCAGCAGCGTAGGGACAGGGGGACAGCCCCAGCATTTT.

V gene TRBV15 combines with J gene TRBJ2-5; 11 bases fit TRBD2. Looked up from germline, CDR1 is LNHNV and CDR2 is YYDKDF (reference sequence). Trimming cost V 6 bases and J 0 bases; bases outside gene matches: 6. The CDR3 covers 16 residues. The CDR3 region is CATSLRTSGYQETQYF. The CDR3, as DNA: TGTGCCACCAGTTTAAGGACTAGCGGGTACCAAGAGACCCAGTACTTC.

This clonotype was seen only a few times. The gene calls are TRBV4-1 and TRBJ2-7, with unresolved D. Per the germline V gene, CDR1 is MGHRA and CDR2 is YSYEKL. CDR3 length equals 14 residues. With 1 base removed from V and 2 bases from J, the gap between germline ends came to 9 bases. The DNA for the CDR3 is TGCGCCAGCAGCCAAGTGGACCGAGCCTACGAGCAGTACTTC. It encodes CASSQVDRAYEQYF.

This clonotype was observed many times. V gene TRBV27 combines with J gene TRBJ1-1; weak D call: TRBD1 (5 bases). CDR1 is MNHEY, CDR2 SMNVEV, per germline (reference sequence). The CDR3 covers 14 residues. V lost 6 bases to trimming and J lost 6 bases, with 17 bases between them. The CDR3 reads CASRTHEGWAEAFF. As DNA, the CDR3 is TGTGCCAGCAGGACCCACGAGGGGTGGGCTGAAGCTTTCTTT.

This clonotype appeared a few times. The chain combines TRBV7-9 with TRBJ2-1; 12 bases are shared with TRBD2. Germline CDR1 is SEHNR and CDR2 is FQNEAQ (reference sequence). V was clipped by 4 bases and J by 4 bases; unmatched bases: 2. This CDR3 has 15 residues. Here the CDR3 reads CASSYGLAGYNEQFF. The CDR3, as DNA: TGTGCCAGCAGCTACGGACTAGCGGGATACAATGAGCAGTTCTTC.

The CDR3 is CASRRTESGANVLTF. CDR3 sequence (DNA): TGTGCCAGCAGGCGGACGGAGTCTGGGGCCAACGTCCTGACTTTC. The rearrangement links TRBV7-6 to TRBJ2-6; D is ambiguous. The germline CDR1 and CDR2 sequences are SGHVS and FNYEAQ. The CDR3 totals 15 residues. With 6 bases removed from V and 1 base from J, the gap between germline ends came to 10 bases.

The rearrangement links TRBV5-6 to TRBJ2-7; perhaps TRBD2 as D (7 bases). In germline, CDR1 is SGHDT, CDR2 YYEEEE. The CDR3 extends over 14 amino acids. Trimming shortened V by 1 base and J by 6 bases, and 14 bases separated the two germline ends. The CDR3, as DNA: TGTGCCAGCAGCTTGCCGGGGGGACAAATCGAGCAGTACTTC. Protein: CASSLPGGQIEQYF.